This TCR beta chain originates from a study of glioma-infiltrating T cells. This clonotype was seen ten or more times. The germline CDR1 and CDR2 sequences are LNHDA and SQIVND (reference sequence). The CDR3 runs 15 residues. The V end lost 2 bases, the J end lost 4 bases, and 14 bases lay between the germline ends. Using RNA template, CDR3s of TCR alpha and beta were amplified with iRepertoire arm-PCR. Tissue mRNA or PBMC total RNA, roughly 85-450 ng, went into one-step reverse transcription and amplification. Via MiXCR, TCRdb re-called the multiplex PCR reads, giving one row per CDR3 protein. The sample consists of over 80,000 distinct CDR3 sequences, approximately 42% of them appearing once.

The TCR originated in a human donor with low-grade glioma or glioblastoma, undergoing nonglioma brain surgery, or in good health (not recorded which). The sample was glioma tissue, nonneoplastic brain tissue, or PBMCs (not recorded which). The chain is built from TRBV19 and TRBJ1-2, with D possibly matching TRBD1 (5 bases). Here the CDR3 DNA reads TGTGCCAGTAGTATATATCAGCGACAGACCTATGGCTACACCTTC. It is translated as CASSIYQRQTYGYTF.